This TCR beta chain appears in the sequencing data of a study of cytomegalovirus exposure and HLA in healthy donors. 60 Vbeta and 13 Jbeta primers were used in PCR. The data were produced by immunoSEQ multiplex PCR, yet TCRdb's version contains in-frame clones alone and is incomplete. The table includes 190,000 or so clones, around 83% detected once. Regarding the study as a whole: Per a later analysis, about 15,000 TCR beta sequences showed association with HLA alleles at 0.05 false discovery rate. Later on, a genetic analysis was performed. It linked a missense variant in DCLRE1C with V- and J-gene trimming of TCR beta. In vitro testing confirmed a few CMV-associated chains as specific for CMV antigens.

CDR3 size: 13 residues. Trimming stripped 2 bases from V and 4 bases from J, with 6 bases between. Germline CDR1 and CDR2: MNHEY and SVGAGI. A remark on this clone: The antigen is not known.

The clonotype originates from a man between 45 and 60 years old in good health and CMV-seronegative. The sample taken for sequencing was PBMCs. The V call is TRBV6-5, the J call TRBJ1-5; D remains ambiguous. The CDR3, as DNA: TGTGCCAGCAGTTACGGAGAAAATCAGCCCCAGCATTTT. This encodes CASSYGENQPQHF.